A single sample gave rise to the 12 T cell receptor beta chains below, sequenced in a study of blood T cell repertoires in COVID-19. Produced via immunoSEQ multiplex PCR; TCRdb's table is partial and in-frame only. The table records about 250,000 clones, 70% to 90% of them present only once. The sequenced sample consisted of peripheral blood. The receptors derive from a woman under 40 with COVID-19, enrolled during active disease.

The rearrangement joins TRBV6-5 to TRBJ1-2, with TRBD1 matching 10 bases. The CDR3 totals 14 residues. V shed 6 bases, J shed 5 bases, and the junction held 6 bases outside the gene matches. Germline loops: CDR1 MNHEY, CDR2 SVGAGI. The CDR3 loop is CASRPGQGIYGYTF. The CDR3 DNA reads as TGTGCCAGCAGGCCGGGACAGGGGATTTATGGCTACACCTTC.

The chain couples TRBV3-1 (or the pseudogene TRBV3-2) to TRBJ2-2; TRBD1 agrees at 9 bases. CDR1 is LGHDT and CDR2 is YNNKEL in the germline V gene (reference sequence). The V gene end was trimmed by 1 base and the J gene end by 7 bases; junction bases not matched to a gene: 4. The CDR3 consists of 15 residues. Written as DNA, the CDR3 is TGTGCCAGCAGCCAAGGACAGGGGGAAGGCGGGGAGCTGTTTTTT. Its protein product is CASSQGQGEGGELFF.

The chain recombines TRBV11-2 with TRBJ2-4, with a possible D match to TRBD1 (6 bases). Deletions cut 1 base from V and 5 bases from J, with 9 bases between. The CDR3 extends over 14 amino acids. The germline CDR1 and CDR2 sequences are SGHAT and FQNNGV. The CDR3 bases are TGTGCCAGCAGCTTAGCCAACAGGGAAAACATTCAGTACTTC. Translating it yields CASSLANRENIQYF.

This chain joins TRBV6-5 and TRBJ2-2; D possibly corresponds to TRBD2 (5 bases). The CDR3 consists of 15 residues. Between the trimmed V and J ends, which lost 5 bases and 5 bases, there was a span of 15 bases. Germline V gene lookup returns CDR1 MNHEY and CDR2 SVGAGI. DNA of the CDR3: TGTGCCAGCAGTCCCTCGCGGGCCGGGACCGGGGAGCTGTTTTTT. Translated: CASSPSRAGTGELFF.

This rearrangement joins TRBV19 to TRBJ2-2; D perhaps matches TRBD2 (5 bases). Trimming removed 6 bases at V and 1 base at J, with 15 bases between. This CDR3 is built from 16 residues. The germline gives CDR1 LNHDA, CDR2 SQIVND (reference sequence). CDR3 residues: CASSPPRGRNTGELFF. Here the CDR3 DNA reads TGTGCCAGTAGCCCCCCCCGGGGAAGGAACACCGGGGAGCTGTTTTTT.

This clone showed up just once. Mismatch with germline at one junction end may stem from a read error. The CDR3 loop is CASSYSEGRRSNYGYTF. The DNA of the CDR3 is TGTGCCAGCAGTTACTCGGAAGGACGGAGGTCTAATTATGGCTACACCTTC. The chain has TRBV6-2 or TRBV6-3 and TRBJ1-2; D not resolved. This CDR3 has 17 amino acids. Germline V lookup: CDR1 MNHEY, CDR2 SVGEGT.

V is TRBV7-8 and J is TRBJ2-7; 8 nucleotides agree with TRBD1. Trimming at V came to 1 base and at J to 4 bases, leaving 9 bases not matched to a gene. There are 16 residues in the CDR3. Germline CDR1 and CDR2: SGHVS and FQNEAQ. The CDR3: CASSLGQGALFYEQYF. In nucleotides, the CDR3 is TGTGCCAGCAGCTTAGGGCAGGGGGCCCTCTTTTACGAGCAGTACTTC.

CDR3 residues: CASSLPKQGSRRGYTF. CDR3 DNA sequence: TGTGCCAGCAGCTTGCCGAAACAGGGATCTCGAAGAGGCTACACCTTC. The genes are TRBV5-5 and TRBJ1-2; D is perhaps TRBD1 (6 bases). CDR1 and CDR2 (germline): SGHKS, YYEKEE (reference sequence). Trimming cost V 1 base and J 8 bases, with 21 bases left between them. The CDR3 contains 16 residues.

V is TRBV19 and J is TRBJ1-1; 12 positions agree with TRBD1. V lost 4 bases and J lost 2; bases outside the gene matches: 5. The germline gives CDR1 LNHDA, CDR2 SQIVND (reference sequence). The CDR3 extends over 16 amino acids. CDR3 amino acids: CASSTEGQGANTEAFF. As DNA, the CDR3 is TGTGCCAGTAGTACCGAGGGACAGGGGGCAAACACTGAAGCTTTCTTT.

The CDR3 DNA is TGTGCCACCAGTGATTCTTTTCAGGCACAGCCCCAGCATTTT. Translated, it gives CATSDSFQAQPQHF. J is TRBJ1-5 and V is TRBV24-1; D is unresolved. Looked up from germline, CDR1 is KGHDR and CDR2 is SFDVKD. V dropped 2 bases and J dropped 7 bases, with 11 bases sitting between them. The CDR3 totals 14 residues.

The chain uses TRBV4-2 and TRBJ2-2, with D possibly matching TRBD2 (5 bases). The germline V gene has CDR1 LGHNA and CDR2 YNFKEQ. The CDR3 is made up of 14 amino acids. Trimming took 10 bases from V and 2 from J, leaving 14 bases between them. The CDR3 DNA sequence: TGTGCCATCAAGTCGACTACTAACACCGGGGAGCTGTTTTTT. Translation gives CAIKSTTNTGELFF.

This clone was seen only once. CDR3 in DNA: TGTGCCAGCACCTCAGGGCTGATCCTGGCCCAGTACTTC. Amino acids: CASTSGLILAQYF. The chain joins TRBV12-3 or TRBV12-4 to TRBJ2-5; tentative D call: TRBD1 (5 bases). The CDR3 consists of 13 residues. V lost 7 bases to trimming and J lost 9 bases, with 18 bases between them.